This T cell receptor beta chain was sequenced during a study of cytomegalovirus exposure and HLA in healthy donors. Study observations and caveats: Excluded were some V segments that proved indistinguishable, including TRBV6-2 and TRBV6-3. High sensitivity and specificity were reportedly achieved when the classifier diagnosed cytomegalovirus status.

PCR used 60 Vbeta primers and 13 Jbeta primers. Clones were sequenced by immunoSEQ multiplex PCR, and TCRdb holds only the in-frame ones, with some missing. Seen here are under 150,000 clones, around 81% observed once, and the top ten hold around 2.4%. Of note for this clone: The antigen is not known.

This CDR3 contains 13 residues. Looked up from germline, CDR1 is SGHTA and CDR2 is FQGNSA. Deletions cut 1 base from V and 5 bases from J, with 5 bases between. The source material was PBMCs. This chain joins TRBV7-2 and TRBJ1-4, with D unclear. This clonotype was sampled from a middle-aged man in good health and CMV-seronegative. CDR3 DNA sequence: TGTGCCAGCAGCTTAGAACAGAATGAAAAACTGTTTTTT. It encodes CASSLEQNEKLFF. Complete variable domain (other parts from reference TRBV7-2 and TRBJ1-4): GAGVSQSPSNKVTEKGKDVELRCDPISGHTALYWYRQSLGQGLEFLIYFQGNSAPDKSGLPSDRFSAERTGGSVSTLTIQRTQQEDSAVYLCASSLEQNEKLFFGSGTQLSVL.